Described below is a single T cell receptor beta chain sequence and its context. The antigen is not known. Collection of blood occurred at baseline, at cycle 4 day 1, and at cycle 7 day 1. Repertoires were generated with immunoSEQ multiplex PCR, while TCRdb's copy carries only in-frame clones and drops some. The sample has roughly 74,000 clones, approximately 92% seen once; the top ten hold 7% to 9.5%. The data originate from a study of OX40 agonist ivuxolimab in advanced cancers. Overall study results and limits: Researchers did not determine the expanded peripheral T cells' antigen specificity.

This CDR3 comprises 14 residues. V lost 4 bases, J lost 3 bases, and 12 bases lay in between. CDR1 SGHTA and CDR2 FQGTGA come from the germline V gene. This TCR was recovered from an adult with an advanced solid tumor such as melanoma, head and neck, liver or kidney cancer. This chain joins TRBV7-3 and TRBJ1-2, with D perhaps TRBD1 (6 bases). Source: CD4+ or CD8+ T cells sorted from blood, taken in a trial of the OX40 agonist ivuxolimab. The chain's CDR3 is CASSSTGMDYGYTF. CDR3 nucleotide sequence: TGTGCCAGCAGCTCCACAGGGATGGACTATGGCTACACCTTC.